A single sample gave rise to the 3 T cell receptor beta chains below, sequenced in a study of monozygotic twins with inflammatory bowel disease (dated by TCRdb to the late 2010s). Libraries were made using 5' RACE. The run used an Illumina HiSeq 2500. TCRdb reprocessed the raw reads; every CDR3 protein sequence is a single record, and DNA is not supplied. The sample table includes nearly 45,000 distinct CDR3 sequences. Less than 6.5% of the sample lies in the top ten. The sequenced sample consisted of blood. The source of these receptors is a human donor with ulcerative colitis or Crohn's disease, or a healthy co-twin of an affected twin (not recorded which).

The V gene is TRBV5-4, the J gene TRBJ1-2; TCRdb proposes TRBD1, but this gene call is untestable without DNA. Germline V gene sequence: CDR1 SGHNT, CDR2 YYREEE (reference sequence). This CDR3 comprises 15 residues. The CDR3 region is CASSLWDRAGYGYTF. The full variable domain, with the rest looked up from reference TRBV5-4 and TRBJ1-2, is ETGVTQSPTHLIKTRGQQVTLRCSSQSGHNTVSWYQQALGQGPQFIFQYYREEENGRGNFPPRFSGLQFPNYSSELNVNALELDDSALYLCASSLWDRAGYGYTFGSGTRLTVV.

The rearrangement joins TRBV3-1 to TRBJ1-5; TCRdb's D call, TRBD1, is unchecked because there is no DNA. Germline V gene data show CDR1 as LGHDT and CDR2 as YNNKEL (reference sequence). The CDR3 loop spans 16 amino acids. This chain's CDR3 is CASSQDLTGGIQPQHF.

V and J are TRBV28 and TRBJ1-2; the D gene TCRdb calls, TRBD1, cannot be checked with no DNA. Germline V CDR1 and CDR2: MDHEN, SYDVKM. CDR3 length: 14 residues. The CDR3 spells CASSSGTQNYGYTF.